This TCR beta chain was recovered during a study of cytomegalovirus exposure and HLA in healthy donors. Study-wide results and caveats: V- and J-gene trimming in TCR beta was tied to a missense DCLRE1C variant by an analysis performed later. An apparent linkage of common viral pathogens to several of the most significant clusters emerged in a later analysis.

This CDR3 spans 14 amino acids. V gave up 5 bases and J gave up 6 bases, with 15 bases separating them. The germline V gene has CDR1 SGHRS and CDR2 YFSETQ. The donors were healthy bone marrow donors. Donors likely had unrecorded immune exposures despite being nominally healthy when sampled. Primers: 60 Vbeta forward and 13 Jbeta reverse. The method was immunoSEQ multiplex PCR; TCRdb's version includes in-frame clones alone and lacks a portion of them. The sample comprises fewer than 150,000 clones, 70% to 85% of which are singletons, and 11% rests with the top ten. This clone was seen only a few times. Its antigen is unidentified.

Sequenced sample: PBMCs. The clonotype was recovered from a woman aged 45-59 years in good health and CMV-seropositive. The chain couples TRBV5-1 to TRBJ2-1, with a possible D match to TRBD1 (5 bases). Here the CDR3 reads CASRAGFSSNEQFF. The CDR3 nucleotides read TGCGCCAGCAGGGCAGGGTTTTCGTCCAATGAGCAGTTCTTC. The full variable domain, with the rest looked up from reference TRBV5-1 and TRBJ2-1, is KAGVTQTPRYLIKTRGQQVTLSCSPISGHRSVSWYQQTPGQGLQFLFEYFSETQRNKGNFPGRFSGRQFSNSRSEMNVSTLELGDSALYLCASRAGFSSNEQFFGPGTRLTVL.